Listed here are 12 T cell receptor beta chains from one sample, sequenced in a study of beta chain features in type 1 diabetes. The investigators reverse transcribed all of the isolated RNA, so they sequenced expressed TCRB transcripts. Sequencing used immunoSEQ multiplex PCR; TCRdb keeps in-frame clones, though not all of them. This table holds some 400,000 clones, roughly 15% found once. Sample: naive CD4+ T cells from blood. The receptors derive from a woman aged 18-30 years in good health.

This chain links TRBV25-1 with TRBJ2-3, with 10 nucleotides matching TRBD2. CDR1 and CDR2 (germline): MGHDK, SYGVNS. The CDR3 length is 15 residues. V shed 2 bases and J 7 bases; nucleotides not matched to a gene: 6. This CDR3 reads CASSEQAGGHYTQYF. The CDR3 nucleotides are TGTGCCAGCAGTGAACAAGCGGGAGGGCACTATACGCAGTATTTT.

The chain has TRBV6-6 and TRBJ2-3; D is possibly TRBD2 (5 bases). Trimming left V 5 bases short and J 0 bases short, with 12 bases between. CDR1 and CDR2 (germline): MNHNY, SVGAGI (reference sequence). The CDR3 runs 15 residues. Written as DNA, the CDR3 is TGTGCCAGCAGTGAGCGGAGTGCTAGCACAGATACGCAGTATTTT. Translated: CASSERSASTDTQYF.

This clone was detected a few times. The chain links TRBV18 to TRBJ2-7; 8 nucleotides agree with TRBD1. V shed 7 bases, J shed 9 bases, and the junction held 11 bases outside the gene matches. This CDR3 has 13 amino acids. From germline, CDR1 is KGHSH and CDR2 LQKENI. The CDR3 reads CASLYPGGMGQYF. CDR3 DNA: TGTGCCAGCTTGTACCCAGGGGGCATGGGGCAGTACTTC.

The sample holds a few counts of this clone. Other nucleotide sequences in the sample specify the same CDR3. The chain combines TRBV28 with TRBJ2-7; D is undetermined. The V gene lost 6 bases and the J gene lost 2 bases, with 5 bases spanning the gap. This CDR3 has 11 amino acids. Looked up from germline, CDR1 is MDHEN and CDR2 is SYDVKM. CDR3 sequence reads: CASSLAYEQYF. The CDR3 DNA sequence: TGTGCCAGCAGCCTAGCCTACGAGCAGTACTTC.

The sample holds a few counts of this clone. For the CDR3, the DNA is TGTGCCAGCAGTTATACCGGGACAGAAAACGAGCAGTACTTC. This sequence encodes CASSYTGTENEQYF. The chain links TRBV6-6 to TRBJ2-7; 7 bases are shared with TRBD1. The junction had 7 bases not matched to a gene; V was cut back by 3 bases and J by 5 bases. CDR3 length: 14 residues. Germline V CDR1 and CDR2: MNHNY, SVGAGI (reference sequence).

This chain joins TRBV7-2 and TRBJ2-7; TRBD1 might be the D (5 bases). V dropped 5 bases and J dropped 0 bases, with 14 bases sitting between them. Per the germline V gene, CDR1 is SGHTA and CDR2 is FQGNSA. The CDR3 sequence is 15 residues long. CDR3 DNA: TGTGCCAGCAGCCCCACCGTGACAGTCTCCTACGAGCAGTACTTC. It encodes CASSPTVTVSYEQYF.

The rearrangement joins TRBV2 to TRBJ2-7, with D maybe TRBD2 (5 bases). This CDR3 has 13 residues. CDR1 SNHLY and CDR2 FYNNEI come from the germline V gene. Trimming took 4 bases from V and 6 from J, leaving 13 bases between them. The CDR3 bases are TGTGCCAGCAGTGCGGAGTACGAGGGCGAGCAGTACTTC. Residues: CASSAEYEGEQYF.

This clone was counted between two and nine times. The chain joins TRBV4-2 to TRBJ2-1, with 8 bases lining up with TRBD1. Germline V gene lookup returns CDR1 LGHNA and CDR2 YNFKEQ. V lost 7 bases, J lost 4 bases, and 3 bases stayed unmatched. CDR3 length: 13 amino acids. The CDR3 protein is CASTDRAYNEQFF. As DNA, the CDR3 is TGTGCCAGCACGGACAGGGCTTACAATGAGCAGTTCTTC.

This clone came up a few times. The rearrangement uses TRBV11-2 and TRBJ2-5, with TRBD1 matching 7 bases. The J segment lost 5 bases and the V segment lost 5 bases, leaving 8 bases of the junction unmatched. Per germline, CDR1 SGHAT and CDR2 FQNNGV. CDR3 length: 14 amino acids. CDR3 in DNA: TGTGCCAGCAGCCCGGGGACAGTCCGTGAGACCCAGTACTTC. This encodes CASSPGTVRETQYF.

This clone was observed a few times. The chain is built from TRBV28 and TRBJ2-1, with D maybe TRBD2 (6 bases). Looked up from germline, CDR1 is MDHEN and CDR2 is SYDVKM. The CDR3 extends over 10 amino acids. Trimming pared 6 bases from V and 15 bases from J, leaving 12 bases between. CDR3 DNA: TGTGCCAGCAGACATGCGGGGCCGTTCTTC. Translating it yields CASRHAGPFF.

This clone appeared a few times. The chain has TRBV4-1 and TRBJ2-2; TRBD1 is a possible D gene (5 bases). The CDR3 consists of 18 residues. Germline V lookup: CDR1 MGHRA, CDR2 YSYEKL. V lost 2 bases to trimming and J lost 0 bases, with 16 bases between them. The chain's CDR3 is CASSQPGWGRSNTGELFF. The CDR3, as DNA: TGCGCCAGCAGCCAACCCGGGTGGGGCCGCTCGAACACCGGGGAGCTGTTTTTT.

V and J are TRBV9 and TRBJ1-1; D call uncertain. V lost 3 bases and J 1 base, leaving 7 bases between the germline ends. The CDR3 runs to 13 residues. From germline, CDR1 is SGDLS and CDR2 YYNGEE. CDR3 region: CASSATANTEAFF. CDR3 bases: TGTGCCAGCAGCGCCACAGCGAACACTGAAGCTTTCTTT.